A selection of T cell receptor beta chains follows, all from one sample in a study of shared clonotypes between healthy human individuals. Only in-frame clones appear in the TCRdb table, and some are missing; sequencing was by immunoSEQ multiplex PCR. The data contain about 1.5 million clones, 95% to 99% of them singletons. Sequencing input: naive CD4+ T cells sorted from blood. The origin of the receptors is a man aged 30-40 years in good health. CDR3s include the opening cysteine and the closing phenylalanine or tryptophan. Fields, in order: V gene, CDR3 length, D gene, clone size, J gene, CDR3 DNA, CDR3 protein. The D gene is left open where the match is weak. The size entry is marked missing in some rows and otherwise reads once, few, many or a size class.

v_gene: TRBV5-1; len: 16; d_gene: .; abundance: .; j_gene: TRBJ2-6; CDR3nt: TGCGCCAGCAGCTCGGGCCTGAGCTCTGGGGCCAACGTCCTGACTTTC; CDR3aa: CASSSGLSSGANVLTF
v_gene: TRBV6-5; len: 14; d_gene: .; abundance: once; j_gene: TRBJ2-7; CDR3nt: TGTGCCAGCAGTTACACGGAGAGCTCCTACGAGCAGTACTTC; CDR3aa: CASSYTESSYEQYF
v_gene: TRBV6-6; len: 14; d_gene: TRBD1; abundance: .; j_gene: TRBJ1-2; CDR3nt: TGTGCCAGCAGTTCAAGGGGCAGGGGGCTTGGCTACACCTTC; CDR3aa: CASSSRGRGLGYTF
v_gene: TRBV5-1; len: 14; d_gene: TRBD2; abundance: .; j_gene: TRBJ2-1; CDR3nt: TGCGCCAGCAGCTTGGGGACTAGCGGGAATGAGCAGTTCTTC; CDR3aa: CASSLGTSGNEQFF
v_gene: TRBV5-1; len: 14; d_gene: .; abundance: .; j_gene: TRBJ2-2; CDR3nt: TGCGCCAGCGACGAGGGGGAATACACCGGGGAGCTGTTTTTT; CDR3aa: CASDEGEYTGELFF
v_gene: TRBV28; len: 14; d_gene: TRBD1; abundance: .; j_gene: TRBJ2-7; CDR3nt: TGTGCCAGCAGCGGGACAGAGCTAGCCTACGAGCAGTACTTC; CDR3aa: CASSGTELAYEQYF
v_gene: TRBV30; len: 13; d_gene: TRBD1; abundance: .; j_gene: TRBJ2-2; CDR3nt: TGTGCCTGGAGTGAACAGGGGATCGGGGAGCTGTTTTTT; CDR3aa: CAWSEQGIGELFF
v_gene: TRBV2; len: 14; d_gene: .; abundance: .; j_gene: TRBJ1-1; CDR3nt: TGTGCCAGCGAAGAGGGACACATGAACACTGAAGCTTTCTTT; CDR3aa: CASEEGHMNTEAFF
v_gene: TRBV9; len: 15; d_gene: TRBD1; abundance: .; j_gene: TRBJ2-6; CDR3nt: TGTGCCAGCAGCGCAACAGGGGACGGGGCCAACGTCCTGACTTTC; CDR3aa: CASSATGDGANVLTF
v_gene: TRBV28; len: 15; d_gene: TRBD1; abundance: .; j_gene: TRBJ1-3; CDR3nt: TGTGCCAGCAGTTTCCTGGGGACAGGGGGAAACACCATATATTTT; CDR3aa: CASSFLGTGGNTIYF
v_gene: TRBV19; len: 14; d_gene: .; abundance: .; j_gene: TRBJ2-7; CDR3nt: TGTGCCAGTAGTCTCTCGGGGAGCTCCTACGAGCAGTACTTC; CDR3aa: CASSLSGSSYEQYF
v_gene: TRBV11-2; len: 15; d_gene: TRBD2; abundance: .; j_gene: TRBJ2-3; CDR3nt: TGTGCCAGCAGCTTAGACGGGAGGGTCACAGATACGCAGTATTTT; CDR3aa: CASSLDGRVTDTQYF
v_gene: TRBV6-5; len: 15; d_gene: .; abundance: .; j_gene: TRBJ2-5; CDR3nt: TGTGCCAGCCGACTAGAGACAGTTCGTCCAGAGACCCAGTACTTC; CDR3aa: CASRLETVRPETQYF
v_gene: TRBV7-2; len: 15; d_gene: TRBD1; abundance: .; j_gene: TRBJ1-1; CDR3nt: TGTGCCAGCAGCGTGGGCCGGACAGGGGGTACTGAAGCTTTCTTT; CDR3aa: CASSVGRTGGTEAFF
v_gene: TRBV19; len: 16; d_gene: .; abundance: .; j_gene: TRBJ2-1; CDR3nt: TGTGCCAGTAGTACCCGAGAGGGGGTAACCTACAATGAGCAGTTCTTC; CDR3aa: CASSTREGVTYNEQFF
v_gene: TRBV9; len: 14; d_gene: .; abundance: .; j_gene: TRBJ2-7; CDR3nt: TGTGCCAGCAGCGTAGGACTGGGGTCCTACGAGCAGTACTTC; CDR3aa: CASSVGLGSYEQYF
v_gene: TRBV29-1; len: 12; d_gene: .; abundance: .; j_gene: TRBJ2-2; CDR3nt: TGCAGCGTTGGACAGCTAACCGGGGAGCTGTTTTTT; CDR3aa: CSVGQLTGELFF
v_gene: TRBV18; len: 16; d_gene: TRBD1; abundance: .; j_gene: TRBJ2-7; CDR3nt: TGTGCCAGCTCACTACCAGGGGGTTCGTTCCCCTACGAGCAGTACTTC; CDR3aa: CASSLPGGSFPYEQYF
v_gene: TRBV11-3; len: 15; d_gene: .; abundance: .; j_gene: TRBJ2-1; CDR3nt: TGTGCCAGCAGCCTCAGGGGTCAGGGCGTCAATGAGCAGTTCTTC; CDR3aa: CASSLRGQGVNEQFF
v_gene: TRBV15; len: 13; d_gene: .; abundance: .; j_gene: TRBJ2-7; CDR3nt: TGTGCCACCAGCAGGGCGTCAGCCTACGAGCAGTACTTC; CDR3aa: CATSRASAYEQYF
v_gene: TRBV6-1; len: 13; d_gene: .; abundance: .; j_gene: TRBJ2-2; CDR3nt: TGTGCCAGTAAGAGTACGAACACCGGGGAGCTGTTTTTT; CDR3aa: CASKSTNTGELFF
v_gene: TRBV7-4; len: 12; d_gene: .; abundance: .; j_gene: TRBJ2-7; CDR3nt: TGTGCCAGCAGCTTCGACAGATACGAGCAGTACTTC; CDR3aa: CASSFDRYEQYF
v_gene: TRBV5-1; len: 11; d_gene: .; abundance: .; j_gene: TRBJ2-7; CDR3nt: TGCGCCAGCAGCTCCTCTTACGAGCAGTACTTC; CDR3aa: CASSSSYEQYF
v_gene: TRBV15; len: 13; d_gene: TRBD1; abundance: once; j_gene: TRBJ2-5; CDR3nt: TGTGCCACCAGCAGGGGACAGCAAGAGACCCAGTACTTC; CDR3aa: CATSRGQQETQYF
v_gene: TRBV6-6; len: 15; d_gene: TRBD1; abundance: .; j_gene: TRBJ2-2; CDR3nt: TGTGCCAGCTTCAGACAGGGGGCAGGCACCGGGGAGCTGTTTTTT; CDR3aa: CASFRQGAGTGELFF
v_gene: TRBV5-1; len: 14; d_gene: .; abundance: .; j_gene: TRBJ2-7; CDR3nt: TGCGCCACTAAGACAGACCCGAGCTCCTACGAGCAGTACTTC; CDR3aa: CATKTDPSSYEQYF
v_gene: TRBV6-5; len: 15; d_gene: .; abundance: .; j_gene: TRBJ1-5; CDR3nt: TGTGCCAGCAGTTACTCCCGAGTAGGCAATCAGCCCCAGCATTTT; CDR3aa: CASSYSRVGNQPQHF
v_gene: TRBV10-3; len: 14; d_gene: .; abundance: .; j_gene: TRBJ1-1; CDR3nt: TGTGCCATCAGCTTGGGACGGATCAACACTGAAGCTTTCTTT; CDR3aa: CAISLGRINTEAFF
v_gene: TRBV6-1; len: 14; d_gene: .; abundance: .; j_gene: TRBJ1-2; CDR3nt: TGTGCCAGCAGCTACAGCATAGGAGGGAATGGCTACACCTTC; CDR3aa: CASSYSIGGNGYTF
v_gene: TRBV30; len: 14; d_gene: TRBD1; abundance: .; j_gene: TRBJ1-2; CDR3nt: TGTGCCTGGAAACTTCAGGGGGCCGTCTATGGCTACACCTTC; CDR3aa: CAWKLQGAVYGYTF
v_gene: TRBV29-1; len: 12; d_gene: TRBD1; abundance: .; j_gene: TRBJ1-1; CDR3nt: TGCAGCGTCGGGACAGGGGGCGCTGAAGCTTTCTTT; CDR3aa: CSVGTGGAEAFF
v_gene: TRBV28; len: 12; d_gene: .; abundance: once; j_gene: TRBJ2-1; CDR3nt: TGTGCCAGCGGTCCTTTGGGGAATGAGCAGTTCTTC; CDR3aa: CASGPLGNEQFF
v_gene: TRBV11-2; len: 14; d_gene: TRBD2; abundance: once; j_gene: TRBJ2-6; CDR3nt: TGTGCCAGCAGCCCAGCGGGGGGGGCCAACGTCCTGACTTTC; CDR3aa: CASSPAGGANVLTF
v_gene: TRBV10-3; len: 13; d_gene: .; abundance: .; j_gene: TRBJ2-1; CDR3nt: TGTGCCATCAGTGTCGGCAGGGAGGATGAGCAGTTCTTC; CDR3aa: CAISVGREDEQFF
v_gene: TRBV4-1; len: 17; d_gene: .; abundance: .; j_gene: TRBJ1-5; CDR3nt: TGCGCCAGCAGCCAAGATAACAGGTGGGAATTCAATCAGCCCCAGCATTTT; CDR3aa: CASSQDNRWEFNQPQHF
v_gene: TRBV20-1; len: 11; d_gene: .; abundance: .; j_gene: TRBJ2-5; CDR3nt: TGCAGTGCCAGAATACGGGAGACCCAGTACTTC; CDR3aa: CSARIRETQYF
v_gene: TRBV9; len: 13; d_gene: .; abundance: once; j_gene: TRBJ2-1; CDR3nt: TGTGCCAGCAGCGTAGCTGGCAACAATGAGCAGTTCTTC; CDR3aa: CASSVAGNNEQFF
v_gene: TRBV5-4; len: 13; d_gene: .; abundance: .; j_gene: TRBJ2-3; CDR3nt: TGTGCCAGCAGCGCTCCTGCCAGAGGTACGCAGTATTTT; CDR3aa: CASSAPARGTQYF
v_gene: TRBV5-1; len: 16; d_gene: TRBD1; abundance: .; j_gene: TRBJ1-1; CDR3nt: TGCGCCAGCAGCCCACAGGGGGCCTCTATGAACACTGAAGCTTTCTTT; CDR3aa: CASSPQGASMNTEAFF
v_gene: TRBV4-2; len: 17; d_gene: TRBD2; abundance: .; j_gene: TRBJ2-5; CDR3nt: TGTGCCAGCAGCCAAGGGAGGACTAGCGGGAACCAAGAGACCCAGTACTTC; CDR3aa: CASSQGRTSGNQETQYF
v_gene: TRBV15; len: 16; d_gene: TRBD2; abundance: .; j_gene: TRBJ2-3; CDR3nt: TGTGCCACCAGCAGAGATCGGGGACTAGCGGGTCATACGCAGTATTTT; CDR3aa: CATSRDRGLAGHTQYF
v_gene: TRBV18; len: 15; d_gene: .; abundance: .; j_gene: TRBJ2-2; CDR3nt: TGTGCCAGCTCACCCTTAGGCGGCGGGCCCGGGGAGCTGTTTTTT; CDR3aa: CASSPLGGGPGELFF
v_gene: TRBV19; len: 14; d_gene: .; abundance: .; j_gene: TRBJ1-2; CDR3nt: TGTGCCAGCAGTAGCCTCGTCATACCCTATGGCTACACCTTC; CDR3aa: CASSSLVIPYGYTF
v_gene: TRBV2; len: 12; d_gene: TRBD1; abundance: .; j_gene: TRBJ1-1; CDR3nt: TGTGCCAGCAGTGACAGGGGGACTGAAGCTTTCTTT; CDR3aa: CASSDRGTEAFF
v_gene: TRBV19; len: 14; d_gene: .; abundance: .; j_gene: TRBJ2-5; CDR3nt: TGTGCCAGTAGTATAGCCCCCGGGCAGGCGGCCCAGTACTTC; CDR3aa: CASSIAPGQAAQYF
v_gene: TRBV4-2; len: 18; d_gene: TRBD1; abundance: once; j_gene: TRBJ1-5; CDR3nt: TGTGCCAGCAGCCAAAGCCGAACCGGGACAGCTAGCAATCAGCCCCAGCATTTT; CDR3aa: CASSQSRTGTASNQPQHF
v_gene: TRBV11-2; len: 14; d_gene: .; abundance: .; j_gene: TRBJ2-3; CDR3nt: TGTGCCAGCAGCTTAAAGAGAGGGGTGGGTACGCAGTATTTT; CDR3aa: CASSLKRGVGTQYF
v_gene: TRBV21-1; len: 14; d_gene: .; abundance: .; j_gene: TRBJ2-7; CDR3nt: TGTGCCAGCAGCAAGGGGCTAGCTGGCTACGAGCAGTACTTC; CDR3aa: CASSKGLAGYEQYF
v_gene: TRBV7-9; len: 15; d_gene: .; abundance: few; j_gene: TRBJ1-5; CDR3nt: TGTGCCAGCAGCCGCAGTGAAGGGCTGAATCAGCCCCAGCATTTT; CDR3aa: CASSRSEGLNQPQHF
v_gene: TRBV10-3; len: 15; d_gene: .; abundance: .; j_gene: TRBJ2-7; CDR3nt: TGTGCCATCAGCCCCTGGAGGGGAGAGGCGTACGAGCAGTACTTC; CDR3aa: CAISPWRGEAYEQYF
v_gene: TRBV18; len: 11; d_gene: .; abundance: few; j_gene: TRBJ2-3; CDR3nt: TGTGCCAGCTCACCAGCAGATACGCAGTATTTT; CDR3aa: CASSPADTQYF
v_gene: TRBV5-5; len: 13; d_gene: .; abundance: .; j_gene: TRBJ2-7; CDR3nt: TGTGCCAGCAGCAGGGACACCTCCTACGAGCAGTACTTC; CDR3aa: CASSRDTSYEQYF
v_gene: TRBV6-6; len: 12; d_gene: .; abundance: .; j_gene: TRBJ1-1; CDR3nt: TGTGCCAGCAGTTATCAGGGCTTGGAAGCTTTCTTT; CDR3aa: CASSYQGLEAFF